The present T cell receptor beta chain was sequenced within a study of shared clonotypes between healthy human individuals. Clones were sequenced by immunoSEQ multiplex PCR, and TCRdb holds only the in-frame ones, with some missing. This table holds about 490,000 clones, about 85% found once. Each unsorted sample relied on about 90 million PBMCs as its source of genomic DNA. Details on this clone: Only one base separates this from a far larger clonotype, so it likely reflects a read error.

Unmatched junction bases numbered 13, after V lost 8 bases and J lost 2 bases. The CDR3 runs 16 residues. Germline assignment: CDR1 SNHLY and CDR2 FYNNEI. The genes are TRBV2 and TRBJ2-7; TRBD1 matches 9 bases. Sequenced material: PBMCs. This receptor was taken from a woman aged 40 to 55 in good health. Some clones in this sample may be carry-over from other donors' samples. In DNA form, the CDR3 reads TGTGCCAGCGGCCAGGACAGGGGTAGGGGGGCCTACGAGCAGTACTTC. Translated, it gives CASGQDRGRGAYEQYF.